What follows describes a single T cell receptor (beta chain). The antigen is unknown. The CDR3 contains 15 residues. Unmatched junction bases numbered 6, after V lost 5 bases and J lost 2 bases. Germline assignment: CDR1 SEHNR and CDR2 FQNEAQ (reference sequence). This specimen comes from a study of T cell responses to AZD1222 COVID-19 vaccine. On the study more broadly: Samples with a second dose at about 4 or about 12 weeks were pooled together. Study-wide points: Across spike, vaccine-associated CD4 TCRs were found, dominant at 160-218 and 743-854. Unmutated variant regions reportedly attract nearly half of all spike-specific TCRs. White British people made up most donors, females outnumbered males, and clonal diversity was possibly underestimated.

The data were produced by immunoSEQ multiplex PCR, yet TCRdb's version contains in-frame clones alone and is incomplete. In the table there are approximately 120,000 clones, about 90% of which are singletons. This receptor was obtained from an adult in good health. The chain uses TRBV7-9 and TRBJ2-1, with 7 bases lining up with TRBD1. This material consisted of peripheral blood, taken on day 0 of AZD1222 vaccination. The CDR3 here is CASSARTGAYNEQFF. The CDR3 DNA follows: TGTGCCAGCAGCGCCCGGACAGGAGCCTACAATGAGCAGTTCTTC.